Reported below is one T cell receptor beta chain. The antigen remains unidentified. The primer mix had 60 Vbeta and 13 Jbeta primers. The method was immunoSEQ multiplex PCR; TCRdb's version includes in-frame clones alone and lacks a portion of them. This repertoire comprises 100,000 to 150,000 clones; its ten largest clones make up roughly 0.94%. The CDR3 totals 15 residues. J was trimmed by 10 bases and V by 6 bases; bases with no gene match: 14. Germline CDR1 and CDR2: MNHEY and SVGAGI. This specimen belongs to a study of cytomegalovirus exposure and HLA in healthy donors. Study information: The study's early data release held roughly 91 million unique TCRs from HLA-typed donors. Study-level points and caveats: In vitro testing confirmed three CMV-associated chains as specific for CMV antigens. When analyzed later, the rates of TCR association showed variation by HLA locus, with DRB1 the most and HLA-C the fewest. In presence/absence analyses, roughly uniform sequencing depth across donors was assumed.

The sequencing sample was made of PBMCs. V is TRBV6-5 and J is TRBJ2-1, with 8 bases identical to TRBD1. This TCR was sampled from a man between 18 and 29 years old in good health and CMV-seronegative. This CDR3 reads CASSGQGRDLGEQFF. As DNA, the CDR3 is TGTGCCAGCAGCGGACAGGGCCGGGACCTGGGGGAGCAGTTCTTC.